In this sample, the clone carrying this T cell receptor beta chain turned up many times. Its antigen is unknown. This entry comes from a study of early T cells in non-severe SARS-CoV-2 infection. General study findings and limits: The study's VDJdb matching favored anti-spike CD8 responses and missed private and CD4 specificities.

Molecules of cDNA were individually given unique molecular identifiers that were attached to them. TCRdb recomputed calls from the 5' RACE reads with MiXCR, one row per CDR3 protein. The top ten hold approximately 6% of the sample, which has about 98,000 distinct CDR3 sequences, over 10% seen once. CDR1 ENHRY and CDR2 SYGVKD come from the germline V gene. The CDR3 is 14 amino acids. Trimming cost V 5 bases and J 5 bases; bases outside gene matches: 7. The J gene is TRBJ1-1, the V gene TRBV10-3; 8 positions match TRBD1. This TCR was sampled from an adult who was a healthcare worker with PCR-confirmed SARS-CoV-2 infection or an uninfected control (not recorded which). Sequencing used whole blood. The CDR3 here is CAISPGQVLTEAFF. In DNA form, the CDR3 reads TGTGCCATCAGTCCGGGACAGGTCCTTACTGAAGCTTTCTTT.